These 3 T cell receptor beta chains were all obtained from the same sample, sequenced in a study of T cells in localized non-small cell lung cancer. Clones were sequenced by immunoSEQ multiplex PCR, and TCRdb holds only the in-frame ones, with some missing. In the table there are roughly 40,000 clones, 65% to 90% of which are singletons. Sequences were derived from PBMCs, sampled before any cancer treatment. The receptor set was obtained from a man aged 35 to 70 with stage II lung adenocarcinoma.

The V gene is TRBV28, the J gene TRBJ2-5, with 7 nucleotides matching TRBD1. From germline, CDR1 is MDHEN and CDR2 SYDVKM. The CDR3 has 14 residues. The junction had 6 bases not matched to a gene; V was cut back by 6 bases and J by 2 bases. CDR3 bases: TGTGCCAGCAGCACGGACAGGTCACAAGAGACCCAGTACTTC. As protein: CASSTDRSQETQYF.

The gene calls are TRBV9 and TRBJ2-2; 7 bases are a match to TRBD1. The CDR3 loop spans 15 amino acids. Trimming at V came to 0 bases and at J to 6 bases, leaving 5 bases not matched to a gene. Germline V gives CDR1 SGDLS, CDR2 YYNGEE. CDR3 loop: CASSVEDRYPGELFF. The CDR3 bases are TGTGCCAGCAGCGTAGAGGACAGGTATCCCGGGGAGCTGTTTTTT.

This sequence joins TRBV2 and TRBJ2-7; D unclear. V shed 5 bases and J shed 1 base, with 6 bases lying between them. Germline V lookup: CDR1 SNHLY, CDR2 FYNNEI. This CDR3 region has 12 residues. This CDR3 is CASSTGSYEQYF. As DNA, the CDR3 is TGTGCCAGCAGTACTGGTTCCTACGAGCAGTACTTC.